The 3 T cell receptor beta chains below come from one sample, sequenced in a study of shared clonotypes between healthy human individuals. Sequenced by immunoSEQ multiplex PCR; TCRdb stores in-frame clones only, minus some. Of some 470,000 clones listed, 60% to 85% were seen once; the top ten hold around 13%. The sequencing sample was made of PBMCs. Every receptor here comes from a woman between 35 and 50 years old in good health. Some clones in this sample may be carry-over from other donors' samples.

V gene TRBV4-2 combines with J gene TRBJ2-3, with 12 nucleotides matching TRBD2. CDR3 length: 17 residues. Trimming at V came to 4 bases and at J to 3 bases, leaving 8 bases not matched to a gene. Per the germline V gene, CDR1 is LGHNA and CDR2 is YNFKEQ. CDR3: CASSLTSGRRWTDTQYF. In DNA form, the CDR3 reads TGTGCCAGCAGCCTGACTAGCGGGAGAAGGTGGACAGATACGCAGTATTTT.

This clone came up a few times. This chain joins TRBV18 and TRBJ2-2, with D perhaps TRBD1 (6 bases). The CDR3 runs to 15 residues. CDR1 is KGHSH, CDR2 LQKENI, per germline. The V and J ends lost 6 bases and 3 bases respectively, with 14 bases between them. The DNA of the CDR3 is TGTGCCAGCTCCGACAGGACCCTCGACACCGGGGAGCTGTTTTTT. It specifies CASSDRTLDTGELFF.

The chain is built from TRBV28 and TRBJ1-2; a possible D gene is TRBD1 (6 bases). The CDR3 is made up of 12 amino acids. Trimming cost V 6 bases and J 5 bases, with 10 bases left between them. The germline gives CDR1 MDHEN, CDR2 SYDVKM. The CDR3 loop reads CASSDRIYGYTF. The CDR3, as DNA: TGTGCCAGCAGCGACAGGATTTATGGCTACACCTTC.